Shown below are 3 T cell receptor beta chains from a single sample sequenced in a study of CD8 T cells in ankylosing spondylitis. Notes on the study in general: Seemingly distinctive of ankylosing spondylitis blood was a TCR beta motif formed by eight highly homologous variants.

Their antigens are not known. One entry per CDR3 protein results from TCRdb running MiXCR on the 5' RACE reads. The sample contains 200,000 to 250,000 distinct CDR3 sequences, approximately 20% of which appear only once. The sample comprised blood, either unsorted or a sorted T cell fraction (not recorded which). All receptors come from a male donor with ankylosing spondylitis.

This clonotype has just a few counts. The chain couples TRBV20-1 to TRBJ2-1; no reliable D call. Germline V gene data show CDR1 as DFQATT and CDR2 as SNEGSKA (reference sequence). The CDR3 extends over 14 amino acids. Trimming stripped 4 bases from V and 5 bases from J, with 15 bases between. The CDR3 region has the DNA TGCAGTGCTACGGAAGGCTGGCGGAACAATGAGCAGTTCTTC. Protein sequence: CSATEGWRNNEQFF.

This clonotype was recorded at least ten times. The rearrangement uses TRBV5-6 and TRBJ1-4; D is perhaps TRBD1 (5 bases). This CDR3 is built from 15 residues. Trimming pared 3 bases from V and 3 bases from J, leaving 12 bases between. Germline loops: CDR1 SGHDT, CDR2 YYEEEE. The CDR3 sequence: CASSSVDRPNEKLFF. The CDR3, as DNA: TGTGCCAGCAGCTCCGTCGACAGACCTAATGAAAAACTGTTTTTT.

V gene TRBV2 combines with J gene TRBJ2-7, with 7 nucleotides matching TRBD1. The CDR3 loop spans 15 amino acids. Germline-derived CDR1 and CDR2 are SNHLY and FYNNEI. Trimming at V came to 4 bases and at J to 1 base, leaving 7 bases not matched to a gene. This CDR3 reads CASSVSRDSSYEQYF. The CDR3 DNA reads TGTGCCAGCAGTGTTAGTCGGGACAGTTCCTACGAGCAGTACTTC.